The 25 T cell receptor beta chains given below trace back to one sample, sequenced in a study of blood T cells in healthy people across ages. Together with a sample-barcoded 5' primer, a J-beta primer mix was included in a second PCR lasting about 7 to 11 cycles. TCRdb called the 5' RACE reads again in MiXCR, with one record for every CDR3 protein. The data hold some 900,000 distinct CDR3 sequences, with roughly 26% observed a single time. The sample comprised blood. Receptors were obtained from a woman over 75 in good health.

A few counts support this clonotype. The chain employs TRBV20-1 and TRBJ1-2; D is unresolved. V was cut by 5 bases and J by 4 bases, with 11 bases left in between. This CDR3 is built from 12 residues. Germline V lookup: CDR1 DFQATT, CDR2 SNEGSKA (reference sequence). The CDR3 sequence: CSAPVSTYGYTF. The CDR3 DNA follows: TGCAGTGCTCCAGTTTCCACCTATGGCTACACCTTC.

The chain uses TRBV30 and TRBJ1-6; a weak D match, TRBD1 (6 bases). Trimming took 0 bases from V and 10 from J, leaving 13 bases between them. The CDR3 covers 14 residues. Germline CDR1 GTSNPN, CDR2 SVGIG (reference sequence). CDR3 DNA sequence: TGTGCCTGGAGTGTAGGGCAGGGGTGGTCACCCCTCCACTTT. Amino acid sequence: CAWSVGQGWSPLHF.

There are many counts of this clonotype. V usage is TRBV5-1 and J usage is TRBJ1-6, with D perhaps matching TRBD1 (5 bases). The CDR3 totals 14 residues. Germline V gives CDR1 SGHRS, CDR2 YFSETQ. The V and J ends lost 6 bases and 7 bases respectively, with 14 bases between them. CDR3: CASTWLDKNSPLHF. The CDR3 bases are TGCGCCAGCACTTGGTTGGACAAAAATTCACCCCTCCACTTT.

This clonotype was detected only a few times. J is TRBJ2-7 and V is TRBV14, with TRBD2 identical over 10 bases. V shed 1 base, J shed 7 bases, and the junction held 10 bases outside the gene matches. The CDR3 loop spans 16 amino acids. The V gene's germline CDR1 is SGHDN and CDR2 FVKESK. CDR3 in DNA: TGTGCCAGCAGCCAAGGTTTCAGCGGGGGGGCGAAAGAGCAGTACTTC. It codes for CASSQGFSGGAKEQYF. Complete variable domain (other parts from reference TRBV14 and TRBJ2-7): EAGVTQFPSHSVIEKGQTVTLRCDPISGHDNLYWYRRVMGKEIKFLLHFVKESKQDESGMPNNRFLAERTGGTYSTLKVQPAELEDSGVYFCASSQGFSGGAKEQYFGPGTRLTVT.

This clonotype was recorded many times. The J gene is TRBJ2-7, the V gene TRBV2; D gene unclear. The V and J ends lost 4 bases and 3 bases respectively, with 7 bases between them. The CDR3 totals 12 residues. Germline loops: CDR1 SNHLY, CDR2 FYNNEI. This CDR3 is CASSGLGYEQYF. CDR3 nucleotides: TGTGCCAGCAGTGGACTGGGCTACGAGCAGTACTTC.

This clonotype was observed at least ten times. The gene calls are TRBV20-1 and TRBJ2-5; 9 positions agree with TRBD2. The CDR3 is 14 residues long. Germline V lookup: CDR1 DFQATT, CDR2 SNEGSKA (reference sequence). V lost 3 bases, J lost 4 bases, and 6 bases stayed unmatched. The CDR3 loop is CSASGGGARETQYF. Here the CDR3 DNA reads TGCAGTGCTAGTGGCGGGGGGGCCCGAGAGACCCAGTACTTC.

In its sample, this clonotype was seen a few times. The J gene is TRBJ2-5, the V gene TRBV11-2; 15 positions match TRBD2. CDR1 and CDR2 from the germline V gene are SGHAT and FQNNGV. V shed 5 bases and J 2 bases; nucleotides not matched to a gene: 6. The CDR3 is 17 amino acids. The CDR3 DNA is TGTGCCAGCAGCCGGACTAGCGGGGGGGCCGGGCAAGAGACCCAGTACTTC. As protein: CASSRTSGGAGQETQYF.

This clonotype was detected only a few times. A single base separates this from a much larger clone, so it may be a read error. This chain uses TRBV11-2 with TRBJ2-7; weak D call: TRBD1 (6 bases). Germline V gene data show CDR1 as SGHAT and CDR2 as FQNNGV. This CDR3 comprises 16 residues. Trimming pared 5 bases from V and 7 bases from J, leaving 24 bases between. The CDR3 DNA reads as TGTGCCAGCAGCCACCGGACCCAACAGGGTAACAATGAGCAGTACTTC. Protein product: CASSHRTQQGNNEQYF.

This chain uses TRBV6-1 with TRBJ2-6, with a tentative D call TRBD2 (6 bases). The CDR3 totals 15 residues. The germline V gene has CDR1 MNHNS and CDR2 SASEGT. Deletions cut 1 base from V and 4 bases from J, with 8 bases between. CDR3 in DNA: TGTGCCAGCAGTGAAGGGGGAGGAGGGGCCAACGTCCTGACTTTC. It specifies CASSEGGGGANVLTF.

This clonotype was seen ten or more times. The V gene is TRBV5-5, the J gene TRBJ2-7; D unresolved. The CDR3 length is 16 residues. V shed 3 bases and J shed 2 bases, with 18 bases lying between them. Germline values: CDR1 SGHKS, CDR2 YYEKEE (reference sequence). CDR3 residues: CASSWLGGTPTYEQYF. The CDR3 nucleotides are TGTGCCAGCAGCTGGTTAGGTGGCACCCCGACCTACGAGCAGTACTTC.

The chain uses TRBV15 and TRBJ1-2, with 7 bases matching TRBD1. CDR3 size: 14 residues. Germline values: CDR1 LNHNV, CDR2 YYDKDF (reference sequence). The J segment lost 2 bases and the V segment lost 4 bases, leaving 4 bases of the junction unmatched. CDR3 DNA sequence: TGTGCCACCAGCACGTTGACAGGGAACTATGGCTACACCTTC. It codes for CATSTLTGNYGYTF.

This clonotype was detected many times. The rearrangement joins TRBV20-1 to TRBJ2-7; 8 bases fit TRBD1. The V gene end was trimmed by 3 bases and the J gene end by 2 bases; junction bases not matched to a gene: 6. Germline CDR1 and CDR2: DFQATT and SNEGSKA (reference sequence). This CDR3 is built from 14 residues. The CDR3 region is CSASAGGDPYEQYF. CDR3 in DNA: TGCAGTGCTAGTGCAGGGGGCGACCCCTACGAGCAGTACTTC.

The V and J genes are TRBV28 and TRBJ1-6, with D possibly matching TRBD1 (6 bases). Germline CDR1 is MDHEN and CDR2 is SYDVKM. Trimming left V 5 bases short and J 10 bases short, with 18 bases between. CDR3 size: 15 residues. The CDR3 DNA reads TGTGCCAGCAGTAAACAGGGTTCGGGCTGGTCACCCCTCCACTTT. Translated: CASSKQGSGWSPLHF.

This clonotype appeared a single time. The rearrangement joins TRBV5-1 to TRBJ2-5, with D perhaps TRBD2 (5 bases). V lost 1 base and J lost 5, with 12 bases in between. The germline CDR1 and CDR2 sequences are SGHRS and YFSETQ. The length of the CDR3 is 14 residues. Here the CDR3 DNA reads TGCGCCAGCAGCTTGTTCTCTAGCTCGGAGACCCAGTACTTC. Its translation is CASSLFSSSETQYF.

This clonotype has ten or more counts. The CDR3 reads CASSQDRLAGGTDTQYF. The CDR3 DNA follows: TGCGCCAGCAGCCAGGACCGACTAGCGGGGGGCACAGATACGCAGTATTTT. The V call is TRBV4-3, the J call TRBJ2-3, with 12 bases identical to TRBD2. Germline CDR1 LGHNA, CDR2 YSLEER. Trimming at V came to 3 bases and at J to 1 base, leaving 5 bases not matched to a gene. CDR3 length: 17 amino acids.

At least ten counts were recorded for this clonotype. CDR3 coding DNA: TGCGCCAGCAGCTTGCAAGGGACGGGACGACGGGCCTATGGCTACACCTTC. It yields the protein CASSLQGTGRRAYGYTF. The chain combines TRBV5-1 with TRBJ1-2, with D possibly TRBD1 on 5 matching bases. Deletions cut 1 base from V and 4 bases from J, with 20 bases between. The CDR3 sequence is 17 residues long. Per germline, CDR1 SGHRS and CDR2 YFSETQ. Together with reference TRBV5-1 and TRBJ1-2, the CDR3 gives the full variable domain: KAGVTQTPRYLIKTRGQQVTLSCSPISGHRSVSWYQQTPGQGLQFLFEYFSETQRNKGNFPGRFSGRQFSNSRSEMNVSTLELGDSALYLCASSLQGTGRRAYGYTFGSGTRLTVV.

Only a few counts were recorded for this clonotype. V gene TRBV7-8 combines with J gene TRBJ1-1; D possibly corresponds to TRBD1 (6 bases). Germline lookup yields CDR1 SGHVS and CDR2 FQNEAQ. This CDR3 spans 15 amino acids. Trimming removed 5 bases from V and 1 base from J, with 14 bases in between. This chain's CDR3 is CASSPGHRENTEAFF. Written as DNA, the CDR3 is TGTGCCAGCAGCCCAGGGCACAGGGAGAACACTGAAGCTTTCTTT.

The rearrangement links TRBV7-9 to TRBJ1-1, with 8 nucleotides matching TRBD1. V shed 5 bases and J 0 bases; nucleotides not matched to a gene: 8. The CDR3 has 16 amino acids. The germline CDR1 and CDR2 sequences are SEHNR and FQNEAQ (reference sequence). CDR3 sequence reads: CASSRRTGSMNTEAFF. CDR3 in DNA: TGTGCCAGCAGCCGGAGGACAGGGTCGATGAACACTGAAGCTTTCTTT.

In regard to this clonotype: Because the CDR3 is missing its conserved closing phenylalanine or tryptophan, this is likely a read error. The rearrangement joins TRBV12-3 or TRBV12-4 to TRBJ2-3; D unclear. CDR3 size: 16 residues. The CDR3 bases are TGTGCCAGCAGTTTAAGTATTAGTCAGGTTGGAGATGCGCAGTATTCT. Protein sequence: CASSLSISQVGDAQYS.

This clonotype was seen repeatedly, ten times or more. The chain recombines TRBV5-1 with TRBJ1-4, with no clear D. CDR3 length: 16 amino acids. Germline loops: CDR1 SGHRS, CDR2 YFSETQ. The V end lost 1 base, the J end lost 2 bases, and 12 bases lay between the germline ends. This CDR3 reads CASSLTLTTTNEKLFF. The CDR3 nucleotides are TGCGCCAGCAGCTTGACCCTGACGACCACTAATGAAAAACTGTTTTTT.

The rearrangement links TRBV27 to TRBJ2-5; D tentatively reads TRBD1 or TRBD2 (5 bases each). CDR3 length equals 15 residues. Germline assignment: CDR1 MNHEY and CDR2 SMNVEV (reference sequence). Trimming pared 3 bases from V and 7 bases from J, leaving 18 bases between. The CDR3 DNA sequence: TGTGCCAGCAGTTTGGCGACCGGGACGTCGGGGACCCAGTACTTC. Residues: CASSLATGTSGTQYF.

This clonotype occurred many times. CDR3 sequence (DNA): TGTGCCAGCAGCCTTAGCGGGGGCCCGGAGCATGAGCAGTTCTTC. Translated, it gives CASSLSGGPEHEQFF. This chain uses TRBV12-3 or TRBV12-4 with TRBJ2-1; 9 positions match TRBD2. The CDR3 has 15 amino acids. Trimming cost V 6 bases and J 8 bases; bases outside gene matches: 11.

The V gene is TRBV27, the J gene TRBJ2-7; TRBD1 aligns across 9 bases. This CDR3 region has 13 residues. Germline V CDR1 and CDR2: MNHEY, SMNVEV (reference sequence). J lost 9 bases, V lost 5 bases, and 8 bases had no gene match. The CDR3 sequence is CASSANRGRGQYF. The CDR3 region has the DNA TGTGCCAGCAGTGCCAACAGGGGGCGCGGGCAGTACTTC.

This clonotype appeared many times. The rearrangement uses TRBV7-9 and TRBJ1-2; perhaps TRBD1 as D (5 bases). This CDR3 is built from 14 residues. V was pared by 7 bases and J by 4 bases, with 16 bases between. Germline V gene data show CDR1 as SEHNR and CDR2 as FQNEAQ (reference sequence). CDR3 nucleotides: TGTGCCAGCACCGCCCCGGGGGGAAGCTATGGCTACACCTTC. Translation gives CASTAPGGSYGYTF. The whole variable domain, remainder taken from reference TRBV7-9 and TRBJ1-2, is DTGVSQNPRHKITKRGQNVTFRCDPISEHNRLYWYRQTLGQGPEFLTYFQNEAQLEKSRLLSDRFSAERPKGSFSTLEIQRTEQGDSAMYLCASTAPGGSYGYTFGSGTRLTVV.

This clonotype has just a few counts. The rearrangement uses TRBV20-1 and TRBJ2-7, with 12 bases identical to TRBD2. The trim removed 0 bases at V and 2 bases at J, leaving 8 bases unmatched. Germline lookup yields CDR1 DFQATT and CDR2 SNEGSKA (reference sequence). The CDR3 has 17 residues. The chain's CDR3 is CSAREASGGACAYEQYF. As DNA, the CDR3 is TGCAGTGCTAGAGAAGCTAGCGGGGGGGCTTGCGCCTACGAGCAGTACTTC.